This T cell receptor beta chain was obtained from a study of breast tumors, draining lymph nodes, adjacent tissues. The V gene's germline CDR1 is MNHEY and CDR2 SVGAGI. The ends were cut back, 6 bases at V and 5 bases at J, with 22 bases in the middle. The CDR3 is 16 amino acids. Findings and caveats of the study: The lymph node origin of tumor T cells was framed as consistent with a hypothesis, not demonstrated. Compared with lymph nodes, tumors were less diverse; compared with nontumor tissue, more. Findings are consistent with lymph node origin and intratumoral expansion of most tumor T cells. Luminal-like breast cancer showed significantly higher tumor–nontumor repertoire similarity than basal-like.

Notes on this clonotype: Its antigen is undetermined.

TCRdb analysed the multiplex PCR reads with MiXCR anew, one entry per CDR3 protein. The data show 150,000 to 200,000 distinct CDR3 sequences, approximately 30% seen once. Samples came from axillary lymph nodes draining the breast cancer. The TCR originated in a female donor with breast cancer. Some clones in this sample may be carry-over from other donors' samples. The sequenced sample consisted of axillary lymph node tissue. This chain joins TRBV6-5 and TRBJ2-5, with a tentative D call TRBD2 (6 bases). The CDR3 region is CASSPDGGAIGETQYF. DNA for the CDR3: TGTGCCAGCAGCCCCGACGGAGGGGCCATAGGGGAGACCCAGTACTTC.